A single sample gave rise to the 23 T cell receptor beta chains below, sequenced in a study of neurological immune-mediated disorders. TCRdb recomputed calls from the 5' RACE reads with MiXCR, one row per CDR3 protein. Of 65,000 to 90,000 distinct CDR3 sequences listed, about 3% are singletons. The sample comprised PBMCs. All receptors derive from a woman aged 50 to 60 with multiple sclerosis.

This clonotype was detected many times. This chain uses TRBV7-2 with TRBJ2-7; 13 positions agree with TRBD2. CDR3 length: 15 amino acids. With V trimmed by 1 base and J by 3 bases, 0 bases remained unmatched. CDR1 is SGHTA, CDR2 FQGNSA, per germline. The CDR3 loop reads CASSLGTSGSYEQYF. The CDR3 DNA is TGTGCCAGCAGCTTAGGGACTAGCGGGAGCTACGAGCAGTACTTC.

Ten or more counts support this clonotype. The chain couples TRBV7-2 to TRBJ2-1, with 7 bases fitting TRBD1. The CDR3 is 15 residues long. With 3 bases clipped from V and 4 bases from J, the junction kept 6 bases outside the gene matches. Germline lookup yields CDR1 SGHTA and CDR2 FQGNSA. CDR3 loop: CASSLSGTAYNEQFF. The CDR3 DNA reads TGTGCCAGCAGCTTGTCCGGGACAGCTTACAATGAGCAGTTCTTC.

This clonotype was counted at least ten times. This chain joins TRBV7-2 and TRBJ2-3, with 7 bases aligning to TRBD1. V trimming: 5 bases; J trimming: 6 bases; junction bases outside the gene matches: 8. Germline V gene lookup returns CDR1 SGHTA and CDR2 FQGNSA. CDR3 length equals 14 residues. The CDR3 sequence: CASSLLLQGDTQYF. The CDR3 DNA is TGTGCCAGCAGCCTCCTATTACAGGGGGATACGCAGTATTTT.

This clonotype has ten or more counts. The chain carries TRBV27 and TRBJ1-1; 7 nucleotides match TRBD1. Per the germline V gene, CDR1 is MNHEY and CDR2 is SMNVEV (reference sequence). With 5 bases clipped from V and 3 bases from J, the junction kept 9 bases outside the gene matches. The CDR3 sequence is 15 residues long. CDR3 DNA sequence: TGTGCCAGCAGTCCGAAAGCCGACAGGGACACTGAAGCTTTCTTT. Translated, it gives CASSPKADRDTEAFF.

This clonotype was seen ten or more times. The chain employs TRBV6-2 or TRBV6-3 and TRBJ2-1, with TRBD1 as a possible D gene (6 bases). The CDR3 has 14 amino acids. Germline loops: CDR1 MNHEY, CDR2 SVGEGT. V was cut by 7 bases and J by 2 bases, with 12 bases left in between. The CDR3 DNA reads as TGTGCCAGCAACAAGGACAGAACCTACAATGAGCAGTTCTTC. It translates to CASNKDRTYNEQFF.

Many counts were recorded for this clonotype. The chain joins TRBV20-1 to TRBJ1-2; D gene uncertain. Germline V CDR1 and CDR2: DFQATT, SNEGSKA (reference sequence). V was shortened by 3 bases and J by 8 bases, with 22 bases between the two germline ends. The CDR3 totals 15 residues. In DNA form, the CDR3 reads TGCAGTGCTAGTCGGGGATCCGGGTGGGTGTTAGGCTACACCTTC. Encoded protein: CSASRGSGWVLGYTF.

This clonotype was seen repeatedly, ten times or more. This chain connects TRBV4-1 to TRBJ2-2; D unresolved. V was clipped by 6 bases and J by 5 bases, with 10 bases between them. The germline V gene has CDR1 MGHRA and CDR2 YSYEKL. The CDR3 runs 13 residues. DNA for the CDR3: TGCGCCAGCAGTGACGGATTAACCGGGGAGCTGTTTTTT. This gives the protein CASSDGLTGELFF.

This clonotype has ten or more counts. The chain carries TRBV5-1 and TRBJ2-5, with D possibly TRBD1 on 6 matching bases. The CDR3 loop spans 15 amino acids. The V and J ends lost 4 bases and 5 bases respectively, with 18 bases between them. Germline CDR1 SGHRS, CDR2 YFSETQ. CDR3 sequence: CASSTNSGAGETQYF. As DNA, the CDR3 is TGCGCCAGCAGCACCAACTCAGGGGCCGGGGAGACCCAGTACTTC. The full variable domain, with the rest looked up from reference TRBV5-1 and TRBJ2-5, is KAGVTQTPRYLIKTRGQQVTLSCSPISGHRSVSWYQQTPGQGLQFLFEYFSETQRNKGNFPGRFSGRQFSNSRSEMNVSTLELGDSALYLCASSTNSGAGETQYFGPGTRLLVL.

This clonotype came up many times. The chain joins TRBV20-1 to TRBJ2-7; 10 bases map to TRBD1. V shed 3 bases and J 4 bases; nucleotides not matched to a gene: 6. CDR1 is DFQATT and CDR2 is SNEGSKA in the germline V gene (reference sequence). The CDR3 consists of 14 residues. This CDR3 reads CSARDRGVQYEQYF. CDR3 sequence (DNA): TGCAGTGCTAGGGACAGGGGGGTTCAATACGAGCAGTACTTC.

This clonotype has at least ten counts. The chain has TRBV7-9 and TRBJ2-1, with 12 nucleotides matching TRBD2. The CDR3 is 19 amino acids. The germline V gene has CDR1 SEHNR and CDR2 FQNEAQ (reference sequence). With V trimmed by 4 bases and J by 0 bases, 10 bases remained unmatched. Here the CDR3 DNA reads TGTGCCAGCAGCTCGCAGGGACTAGCGGGCCGGAGCTCCTACAATGAGCAGTTCTTC. It is translated as CASSSQGLAGRSSYNEQFF.

In its sample, this clonotype was seen many times. The V call is TRBV12-3 or TRBV12-4, the J call TRBJ1-5; D not certain. Between the trimmed V and J ends, which lost 5 bases and 2 bases, there was a span of 16 bases. This CDR3 region has 16 residues. In nucleotides, the CDR3 is TGTGCCAGCAGTCTCGCCCCGAGCGATGGCAATCAGCCCCAGCATTTT. It yields the protein CASSLAPSDGNQPQHF.

This clonotype has ten or more counts. In DNA, the CDR3 is TGTGCCACCAGTGATTCGGGCGGGGGGACCTACAATGAGCAGTTCTTC. This sequence encodes CATSDSGGGTYNEQFF. This chain joins TRBV24-1 and TRBJ2-1; 8 bases are shared with TRBD2. V trimming: 2 bases; J trimming: 2 bases; junction bases outside the gene matches: 4. The CDR3 length is 16 residues. CDR1 is KGHDR, CDR2 SFDVKD, per germline.

This clonotype came up many times. The chain couples TRBV20-1 to TRBJ1-1; D uncertain. This CDR3 contains 14 residues. CDR1 and CDR2 (germline): DFQATT, SNEGSKA (reference sequence). The V end lost 2 bases, the J end lost 1 base, and 11 bases lay between the germline ends. CDR3 coding DNA: TGCAGTGCTAGATCGGCTGAGACGAACACTGAAGCTTTCTTT. Its protein product is CSARSAETNTEAFF.

This clonotype was observed at least ten times. CDR3 amino acids: CASSDSSGYSNQPQHF. In DNA, the CDR3 is TGTGCCAGCAGTGACTCGTCAGGGTATAGCAATCAGCCCCAGCATTTT. The V gene is TRBV2, the J gene TRBJ1-5, with D possibly matching TRBD1 (5 bases). The V gene lost 3 bases and the J gene lost 0 bases, with 12 bases spanning the gap. The CDR3 covers 16 residues. Germline V gene lookup returns CDR1 SNHLY and CDR2 FYNNEI.

This clonotype was seen ten or more times. The genes are TRBV20-1 and TRBJ2-3, with unresolved D. The germline V gene has CDR1 DFQATT and CDR2 SNEGSKA (reference sequence). The V and J ends lost 1 base and 2 bases respectively, with 13 bases between them. The CDR3 runs to 15 residues. The CDR3: CSARGQPWATDTQYF. The CDR3 DNA reads TGCAGTGCTAGAGGGCAACCCTGGGCCACAGATACGCAGTATTTT.

This clonotype was seen many times. The rearrangement joins TRBV24-1 to TRBJ2-5; weak D call: TRBD2 (6 bases). Germline CDR1 KGHDR, CDR2 SFDVKD. V lost 1 base and J lost 4, with 12 bases in between. This CDR3 spans 15 amino acids. The CDR3 spells CATSDLGGVGETQYF. The CDR3 coding sequence is TGTGCCACCAGTGATTTAGGCGGGGTGGGAGAGACCCAGTACTTC.

The table lists this clonotype with many counts. V gene TRBV4-2 combines with J gene TRBJ1-3; D unclear. The CDR3 has 16 amino acids. V lost 0 bases to trimming and J lost 6 bases, with 15 bases between them. CDR1 LGHNA and CDR2 YNFKEQ come from the germline V gene. In DNA, the CDR3 is TGTGCCAGCAGCCAAGATATGACGGGAAGGGCAAACACCATATATTTT. Amino acid sequence: CASSQDMTGRANTIYF.

This clonotype was counted at least ten times. DNA of the CDR3: TGTGCCTCCGCAGGGGGCGCGGACACCGGGGAGCTGTTTTTT. Translation: CASAGGADTGELFF. The rearrangement joins TRBV10-3 to TRBJ2-2, with TRBD1 identical over 8 bases. CDR3 size: 14 residues. From germline, CDR1 is ENHRY and CDR2 SYGVKD. Trimming cost V 11 bases and J 3 bases; bases outside gene matches: 8.

This clonotype was picked up many times. V usage is TRBV4-3 and J usage is TRBJ2-5, with D possibly matching TRBD2 (6 bases). Germline V gene data show CDR1 as LGHNA and CDR2 as YSLEER. There are 18 residues in the CDR3. The V and J ends lost 0 bases and 2 bases respectively, with 19 bases between them. The CDR3 region has the DNA TGCGCCAGCAGCCAAGATTTACCGGGGGTTGGGACTCAAGAGACCCAGTACTTC. It codes for CASSQDLPGVGTQETQYF.

This clonotype was seen many times. This chain uses TRBV12-3 or TRBV12-4 with TRBJ2-1; 13 positions agree with TRBD2. There are 16 residues in the CDR3. The junction had 10 bases not matched to a gene; V was cut back by 6 bases and J by 8 bases. The CDR3 DNA follows: TGTGCCAGCAGCCGACTAGCGGGGGGCTTTTGGGATGAGCAGTTCTTC. This sequence encodes CASSRLAGGFWDEQFF.

This clonotype has at least ten counts. The gene calls are TRBV5-6 and TRBJ2-1; the match to TRBD1 covers 7 bases. The CDR3 runs to 14 residues. V lost 1 base and J lost 4; bases outside the gene matches: 2. Germline-derived CDR1 and CDR2 are SGHDT and YYEEEE. CDR3 loop: CASSLRQGYNEQFF. CDR3 sequence (DNA): TGTGCCAGCAGCTTGAGACAGGGTTACAATGAGCAGTTCTTC.

This clonotype was seen at least ten times. The chain carries TRBV18 and TRBJ1-1, with D possibly being TRBD1 (5 bases). The germline V gene encodes CDR1 KGHSH and CDR2 LQKENI. The V gene lost 1 base and the J gene lost 10 bases, with 16 bases spanning the gap. The CDR3 totals 14 residues. The CDR3 loop reads CASSPRPFSGRAFF. The CDR3 coding sequence is TGTGCCAGCTCACCACGACCTTTTTCAGGGCGAGCTTTCTTT.

In its sample, this clonotype was seen many times. The chain joins TRBV7-9 to TRBJ1-2; TRBD1 aligns across 10 bases. The CDR3 is made up of 15 amino acids. Germline loops: CDR1 SEHNR, CDR2 FQNEAQ (reference sequence). The ends lost 1 base at V and 5 bases at J; junction bases unmatched: 4. In DNA, the CDR3 is TGTGCCAGCAGCTTAGGACAGGGGGCACGTTATGGCTACACCTTC. Protein: CASSLGQGARYGYTF.